What follows are 19 T cell receptor beta chains derived from one specimen sequenced in a study of regulatory T cells in long-lasting Graves disease. The time point denotes: newly diagnosed GD, antithyroid drugs for less than 3 months. Preparation of the TCR library used RNA extracted from PBMCs. Library construction for TCR beta used iRepertoire HTBI primers and Arm-PCR of CDR3 regions. A single record per CDR3 protein comes from TCRdb applying MiXCR to the multiplex PCR reads. The repertoire consists of around 500,000 distinct CDR3 sequences, with approximately 12% occurring once and the leading ten covering roughly a tenth. The same sample was also studied in work on T cells in Graves' hyperthyroidism and ophthalmopathy.

The sample here was peripheral blood mononuclear cells (PBMCs), taken at new diagnosis, from a patient treated with antithyroid drugs. These receptors all stem from a young man with Graves disease.

At least ten counts were recorded for this clonotype. The CDR3 reads CASTEEILAGNQYF. For the CDR3, the DNA is TGTGCCAGTACAGAGGAGATCCTAGCGGGAAATCAGTATTTT. This chain links TRBV19 with TRBJ2-3, with 9 bases identical to TRBD2. CDR1 LNHDA and CDR2 SQIVND come from the germline V gene (reference sequence). This CDR3 has 14 residues. V shed 7 bases and J 12 bases; nucleotides not matched to a gene: 14.

This clonotype was seen at least ten times. The rearrangement links TRBV12-3 or TRBV12-4 to TRBJ2-1, with D perhaps matching TRBD2 (5 bases). The CDR3 is made up of 17 amino acids. Trimming pared 2 bases from V and 0 bases from J, leaving 14 bases between. Here the CDR3 DNA reads TGTGCCAGCAGTTTAACCTCGGACTTTAGCTCCTACAATGAGCAGTTCTTC. It codes for CASSLTSDFSSYNEQFF.

This clonotype was detected only a few times. The chain is built from TRBV6-1 and TRBJ2-3, with D unclear. Germline V lookup: CDR1 MNHNS, CDR2 SASEGT. The germline V and J ends were trimmed by 5 bases and 7 bases, with 7 bases remaining between them. CDR3 length: 11 amino acids. In nucleotides, the CDR3 is TGTGCCAGCAGTAATGAGAATACGCAGTATTTT. It specifies CASSNENTQYF.

The rearrangement uses TRBV2 and TRBJ1-1, with a tentative D call TRBD1 (5 bases). Trimming stripped 6 bases from V and 11 bases from J, with 10 bases between. The germline V gene has CDR1 SNHLY and CDR2 FYNNEI. The CDR3 is 10 residues long. Here the CDR3 DNA reads TGTGCCAGCAGAGGGGCAGCCGCTTTCTTT. Amino acid sequence: CASRGAAAFF.

This clonotype was recorded at least ten times. The rearrangement links TRBV12-3 or TRBV12-4 to TRBJ1-1; a weak D match, TRBD1 (5 bases). The V and J ends lost 4 bases and 5 bases respectively, with 14 bases between them. The CDR3 is 14 residues long. The CDR3 loop reads CASSSVGGSTEAFF. For the CDR3, the DNA is TGTGCCAGCAGTTCCGTTGGGGGGTCTACTGAAGCTTTCTTT.

This clonotype was counted ten times or more. The J gene is TRBJ2-7, the V gene TRBV30; D is unresolved. The CDR3 covers 11 residues. CDR1 and CDR2 (germline): GTSNPN, SVGIG (reference sequence). The ends were cut back, 0 bases at V and 6 bases at J, with 6 bases in the middle. CDR3 DNA sequence: TGTGCCTGGAGTGTAGCCGGCGAGCAGTACTTC. Translating it yields CAWSVAGEQYF.

As to this clonotype: Being one base from a much bigger clone, this may be a read error. Lacking the conserved final phenylalanine or tryptophan, this CDR3 likely reflects a read error. The CDR3 nucleotides are TGTGCTAGTGGTCAAATCCGGACAGGGACCTACGAGCAGTACTCC. It yields the protein CASGQIRTGTYEQYS. V and J are TRBV12-5 and TRBJ2-7; 8 bases match TRBD1. This CDR3 spans 15 amino acids. Per germline, CDR1 LGHNT and CDR2 FRNRAP. Losses at the gene ends were 5 bases for V and 2 bases for J; bases not matched to a gene: 8.

This clonotype has at least ten counts. The chain employs TRBV2 and TRBJ2-3, with 8 positions matching TRBD2. The CDR3 is 15 amino acids. Per the germline V gene, CDR1 is SNHLY and CDR2 is FYNNEI. The V and J ends lost 2 bases and 3 bases, in that order; junction bases with no gene match: 4. As DNA, the CDR3 is TGTGCCAGCAGTGAAATGGGACTAGAAACAGATACGCAGTATTTT. Protein product: CASSEMGLETDTQYF.

The chain recombines TRBV6-1 with TRBJ1-5; TRBD1 might be the D (6 bases). The length of the CDR3 is 16 residues. Germline-derived CDR1 and CDR2 are MNHNS and SASEGT. V was clipped by 5 bases and J by 0 bases, with 14 bases between them. The CDR3 sequence is CASSTPTGASNQPQHF. CDR3 DNA sequence: TGTGCCAGCAGTACCCCGACAGGAGCTAGCAATCAGCCCCAGCATTTT.

This clonotype was seen many times. The chain employs TRBV12-3 or TRBV12-4 and TRBJ2-1; TRBD2 matches at 10 bases. The junction had 6 bases not matched to a gene; V was cut back by 6 bases and J by 4 bases. The length of the CDR3 is 15 residues. The CDR3 region is CASSLSGRGYNEQFF. The CDR3 DNA follows: TGTGCCAGCAGCTTGAGCGGGAGGGGTTACAATGAGCAGTTCTTC.

This clonotype was counted ten times or more. The chain joins TRBV2 to TRBJ2-3; D gene uncertain. The germline V gene has CDR1 SNHLY and CDR2 FYNNEI. CDR3 length: 14 residues. V lost 2 bases, J lost 0 bases, and 6 bases lay in between. CDR3 amino acids: CASSETHSTDTQYF. In nucleotides, the CDR3 is TGTGCCAGCAGTGAAACACATAGCACAGATACGCAGTATTTT. Variable domain in full (rest from reference TRBV2 and TRBJ2-3): EPEVTQTPSHQVTQMGQEVILRCVPISNHLYFYWYRQILGQKVEFLVSFYNNEISEKSEIFDDQFSVERPDGSNFTLKIRSTKLEDSAMYFCASSETHSTDTQYFGPGTRLTVL.

This clonotype was detected ten times or more. The chain carries TRBV24-1 and TRBJ2-3, with TRBD1 identical over 7 bases. Germline CDR1 is KGHDR and CDR2 is SFDVKD. The ends lost 9 bases at V and 1 base at J; junction bases unmatched: 9. The CDR3 length is 15 residues. CDR3 coding DNA: TGTGCCACCGGACACAGGGGCCCAGGCACAGATACGCAGTATTTT. It yields the protein CATGHRGPGTDTQYF.

With respect to this clonotype: It may be a read error: a sequence one base away is much more abundant. Without the conserved terminal phenylalanine or tryptophan, this CDR3 likely stems from a read error. The chain links TRBV11-1 to TRBJ2-5, with unresolved D. V was trimmed by 4 bases and J by 5 bases, leaving 14 bases between them. Germline V gene lookup returns CDR1 SGHAT and CDR2 FQDESV (reference sequence). The CDR3 extends over 14 amino acids. The CDR3 loop is CASSSDGAWETQYL. The CDR3 DNA is TGTGCCAGCAGCTCGGACGGTGCGTGGGAGACCCAGTACCTC.

The V call is TRBV9, the J call TRBJ1-5; D perhaps matches TRBD1 (5 bases). Germline lookup yields CDR1 SGDLS and CDR2 YYNGEE. Trimming shortened V by 0 bases and J by 4 bases, and 11 bases separated the two germline ends. This CDR3 spans 15 amino acids. The CDR3 DNA sequence: TGTGCCAGCAGCGTAGACGGGGGAGGGAATCAGCCCCAGCATTTT. It yields the protein CASSVDGGGNQPQHF.

Ten or more counts support this clonotype. This sequence joins TRBV19 and TRBJ2-1, with 14 nucleotides matching TRBD2. The CDR3 contains 15 residues. The junction had 4 bases not matched to a gene; V was cut back by 6 bases and J by 6 bases. Germline lookup yields CDR1 LNHDA and CDR2 SQIVND (reference sequence). The CDR3 coding sequence is TGTGCCAGTAGCCAGGGGACTAGCGGGAGCAATGAGCAGTTCTTC. It translates to CASSQGTSGSNEQFF.

This clonotype appeared many times. V is TRBV25-1 and J is TRBJ2-2, with D perhaps given as TRBD1 or TRBD2 (5 bases each). This CDR3 region has 15 residues. Trimming took 3 bases from V and 4 from J, leaving 12 bases between them. CDR1 and CDR2 from the germline V gene are MGHDK and SYGVNS. The CDR3 is CASSDWGGGTGELFF. CDR3 sequence (DNA): TGTGCCAGCAGTGACTGGGGTGGGGGCACCGGGGAGCTGTTTTTT.

To note about this clonotype: At one of its ends the junction is not consistent with the germline gene, which may arise from a read error. This chain links TRBV2 with TRBJ1-2, with 7 bases matching TRBD1. CDR1 and CDR2 from the germline V gene are SNHLY and FYNNEI. The CDR3 spans 14 residues. The CDR3 sequence is CASSDSGTDYSYTF. CDR3 DNA sequence: TGTGCCAGCAGTGACAGCGGGACAGACTATAGCTACACCTTC. Drawing the rest from reference TRBV2 and TRBJ1-2, the complete variable domain is EPEVTQTPSHQVTQMGQEVILRCVPISNHLYFYWYRQILGQKVEFLVSFYNNEISEKSEIFDDQFSVERPDGSNFTLKIRSTKLEDSAMYFCASSDSGTDYSYTFGSGTRLTVV.

As concerns this clonotype: Just one base apart from a much larger clone, this may be a read error. The J gene is TRBJ2-2, the V gene TRBV7-2; TRBD2 matches 9 bases. Germline CDR1 reads SGHTA; CDR2 reads FQGNSA. The CDR3 loop spans 19 amino acids. V gave up 5 bases and J gave up 6 bases; unmatched junction bases: 19. CDR3 in amino acids: CASSPEKGSGSLHAGELFF. For the CDR3, the DNA is TGTGCCAGCAGCCCAGAGAAGGGTAGCGGGAGTCTGCACGCCGGGGAGCTGTTTTTT.

This clonotype occurred many times. This chain connects TRBV12-3 or TRBV12-4 to TRBJ1-2; D uncertain. Trimming left V 6 bases short and J 6 bases short, with 14 bases between. This CDR3 region has 13 residues. This chain's CDR3 is CASRDGREDGYTF. CDR3 nucleotide sequence: TGTGCCAGCAGGGATGGACGGGAAGATGGCTACACCTTC.